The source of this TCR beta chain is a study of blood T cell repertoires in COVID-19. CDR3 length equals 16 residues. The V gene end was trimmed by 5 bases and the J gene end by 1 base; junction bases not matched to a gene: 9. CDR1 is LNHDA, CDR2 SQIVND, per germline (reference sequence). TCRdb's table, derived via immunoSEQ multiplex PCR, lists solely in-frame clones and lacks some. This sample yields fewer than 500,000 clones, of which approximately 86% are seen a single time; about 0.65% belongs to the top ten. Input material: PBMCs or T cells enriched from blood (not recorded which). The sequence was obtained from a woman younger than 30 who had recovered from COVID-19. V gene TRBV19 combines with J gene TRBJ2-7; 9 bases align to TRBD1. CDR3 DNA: TGTGCCAGTAGTTTTCCCGACAGGGGGGAATCCTACGAGCAGTACTTC. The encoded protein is CASSFPDRGESYEQYF. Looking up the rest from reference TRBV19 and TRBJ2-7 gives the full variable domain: DGGITQSPKYLFRKEGQNVTLSCEQNLNHDAMYWYRQDPGQGLRLIYYSQIVNDFQKGDIAEGYSVSREKKESFPLTVTSAQKNPTAFYLCASSFPDRGESYEQYFGPGTRLTVT.